Each of the 18 T cell receptor beta chains below was sequenced from the same sample in a study of blood T cells in healthy people across ages. For the second PCR, which ran for about 7 to 11 cycles, a sample-barcoded 5' primer and a J-beta primer mix were used. TCRdb independently ran MiXCR on the 5' RACE reads; one entry per CDR3 protein. The data contain 800,000 to 950,000 distinct CDR3 sequences, around 48% of them seen just once; the ten biggest clones take up around 15%. Input material: blood. Every receptor here comes from a man younger than 45 in good health.

A single count supports this clonotype. This chain joins TRBV7-2 and TRBJ2-2; D is perhaps TRBD2 (6 bases). Trimming removed 1 base at V and 0 bases at J, with 9 bases between. This CDR3 comprises 16 residues. The germline gives CDR1 SGHTA, CDR2 FQGNSA. In DNA form, the CDR3 reads TGTGCCAGCAGCTTAGTGGGACTCTCGAACACCGGGGAGCTGTTTTTT. Residues: CASSLVGLSNTGELFF.

V and J are TRBV5-1 and TRBJ2-3, with 10 positions matching TRBD2. Germline CDR1 and CDR2: SGHRS and YFSETQ. The J segment lost 2 bases and the V segment lost 4 bases, leaving 13 bases of the junction unmatched. The CDR3 is made up of 18 amino acids. CDR3 residues: CASSLLGIAGGNTDTQYF. The CDR3 coding sequence is TGCGCCAGCAGCCTTCTCGGTATAGCGGGGGGCAACACAGATACGCAGTATTTT.

This sequence joins TRBV29-1 and TRBJ1-2, with TRBD1 matching over 9 bases. Germline V gene sequence: CDR1 SQVTM, CDR2 ANQGSEA. Trimming cost V 7 bases and J 4 bases; bases outside gene matches: 4. The CDR3 runs to 12 residues. CDR3 nucleotide sequence: TGCAGCGCGGACAGGGGACTCTATGGCTACACCTTC. It yields the protein CSADRGLYGYTF.

The table lists this clonotype with a few counts. The chain links TRBV11-2 to TRBJ2-4; D is perhaps TRBD1 (6 bases). The end of the DNA aligns better with TRBJ2-7, so the J call may be wrong. This CDR3 has 15 residues. Germline V lookup: CDR1 SGHAT, CDR2 FQNNGV. Here the CDR3 reads CASSYNFQGSHEQYF. CDR3 DNA sequence: TGTGCCAGCAGCTATAATTTCCAGGGGTCCCACGAGCAGTACTTC.

Many counts were recorded for this clonotype. The chain employs TRBV13 and TRBJ2-1; D is ambiguous. V was clipped by 2 bases and J by 0 bases, with 8 bases between them. CDR3 length: 15 amino acids. Germline CDR1 reads PRHDT; CDR2 reads FYEKMQ (reference sequence). Here the CDR3 reads CASSLNPDSYNEQFF. DNA for the CDR3: TGTGCCAGCAGCTTAAATCCGGACTCCTACAATGAGCAGTTCTTC.

This clonotype was counted only a few times. The rearrangement uses TRBV20-1 and TRBJ2-1; the D gene is possibly TRBD2 (5 bases). Deletions cut 5 bases from V and 0 bases from J, with 8 bases between. The germline V gene has CDR1 DFQATT and CDR2 SNEGSKA (reference sequence). This CDR3 contains 13 residues. Here the CDR3 reads CSAGLSSYNEQFF. The CDR3 bases are TGCAGTGCTGGACTTTCCTCCTACAATGAGCAGTTCTTC.

The chain couples TRBV29-1 to TRBJ2-7; perhaps TRBD1 as D (5 bases). Germline V gene sequence: CDR1 SQVTM, CDR2 ANQGSEA. The CDR3 is made up of 15 amino acids. V was shortened by 0 bases and J by 0 bases, with 12 bases between the two germline ends. CDR3 sequence reads: CSVEDRTDSSYEQYF. The DNA of the CDR3 is TGCAGCGTTGAAGATCGGACCGACAGCTCCTACGAGCAGTACTTC.

This sequence joins TRBV20-1 and TRBJ2-1, with 16 bases fitting TRBD2. Germline CDR1 reads DFQATT; CDR2 reads SNEGSKA (reference sequence). Trimming cost V 6 bases and J 0 bases; bases outside gene matches: 8. The CDR3 spans 18 residues. CDR3 in DNA: TGCAGTGCGGGACCGGGACTAGCGGGGGGGAGCTCCTACAATGAGCAGTTCTTC. It translates to CSAGPGLAGGSSYNEQFF.

The CDR3 protein is CATRQGRLDTQYF. CDR3 nucleotides: TGTGCCACTCGACAGGGGCGGCTAGATACGCAGTATTTT. The V gene is TRBV6-5, the J gene TRBJ2-3, with TRBD1 identical over 8 bases. V dropped 10 bases and J dropped 5; count of bases not matched to a gene: 8. Germline V gene lookup returns CDR1 MNHEY and CDR2 SVGAGI. CDR3 length equals 13 residues.

The chain has TRBV3-1 and TRBJ2-4, with D possibly TRBD2 on 6 matching bases. The CDR3 totals 14 residues. With 3 bases removed from V and 6 bases from J, the gap between germline ends came to 12 bases. Germline-derived CDR1 and CDR2 are LGHDT and YNNKEL (reference sequence). The CDR3 region has the DNA TGTGCCAGCAGCCATGGCGGGAAGGGAAACATTCAGTACTTC. Translating gives CASSHGGKGNIQYF.

Only a few counts were recorded for this clonotype. The V gene is TRBV10-3, the J gene TRBJ2-3; 8 nucleotides align to TRBD1. This CDR3 is built from 14 residues. Germline V lookup: CDR1 ENHRY, CDR2 SYGVKD. The trim removed 7 bases at V and 1 base at J, leaving 4 bases unmatched. The CDR3 spells CAIMAGGGTDTQYF. CDR3 DNA sequence: TGTGCCATCATGGCAGGGGGCGGCACAGATACGCAGTATTTT.

J is TRBJ1-6 and V is TRBV29-1; TRBD1 is a possible D gene (5 bases). Trimming shortened V by 4 bases and J by 14 bases, and 18 bases separated the two germline ends. Germline V gene data show CDR1 as SQVTM and CDR2 as ANQGSEA. The CDR3 is 13 amino acids. CDR3 nucleotides: TGCAGCGTTGGAACCGACAGCCTTGGAGCCCTCCACTTT. Protein: CSVGTDSLGALHF.

The J gene is TRBJ2-4, the V gene TRBV6-2 or TRBV6-3; D is uncertain. CDR3 length: 16 amino acids. V was shortened by 2 bases and J by 1 base, with 12 bases between the two germline ends. Germline V gives CDR1 MNHEY, CDR2 SVGEGT. Written as DNA, the CDR3 is TGTGCCAGCAGTTACGGGGATGTGGACGCCAAAAACATTCAGTACTTC. Its protein product is CASSYGDVDAKNIQYF.

The V gene is TRBV10-3, the J gene TRBJ2-5; D is perhaps TRBD1 (6 bases). The germline gives CDR1 ENHRY, CDR2 SYGVKD. Trimming left V 3 bases short and J 1 base short, with 9 bases between. The CDR3 consists of 14 residues. CDR3 region: CAISDIQGQETQYF. As DNA, the CDR3 is TGTGCCATCAGTGATATACAGGGCCAAGAGACCCAGTACTTC.

The J gene is TRBJ2-3, the V gene TRBV29-1, with D perhaps TRBD2 (6 bases). This CDR3 region has 13 residues. V gave up 7 bases and J gave up 2 bases, with 13 bases separating them. Germline loops: CDR1 SQVTM, CDR2 ANQGSEA. DNA of the CDR3: TGCAGCGCTGGGACTGGCCCCACAGATACGCAGTATTTT. This codes for CSAGTGPTDTQYF.

The chain joins TRBV12-3 or TRBV12-4 to TRBJ1-1; unclear D gene. The CDR3 runs 15 residues. The V end was cut by 7 bases, the J end by 3 bases, with 18 bases between. DNA of the CDR3: TGTGCCAGCAACACGGGCCCCCTGGCCGACACTGAAGCTTTCTTT. Its protein is CASNTGPLADTEAFF.

This chain connects TRBV6-1 to TRBJ2-3, with 10 bases matching TRBD1. CDR1 is MNHNS, CDR2 SASEGT, per germline. The V segment lost 5 bases and the J segment 1 base; nucleotides outside the gene matches: 6. The CDR3 sequence is 16 residues long. CDR3 bases: TGTGCCAGCAGTCGACTGGGGACAGGGGGCACAGATACGCAGTATTTT. Encoded protein: CASSRLGTGGTDTQYF.

The V gene is TRBV7-8, the J gene TRBJ2-1; D gene uncertain. Germline CDR1 is SGHVS and CDR2 is FQNEAQ. The CDR3 runs 13 residues. Trimming took off 1 base at V and 8 bases at J, with 9 bases between the two ends. The CDR3 loop is CASSLGLDDEQFF. CDR3 DNA: TGTGCCAGCAGCTTAGGATTGGACGATGAGCAGTTCTTC.